Presented here are 27 T cell receptor beta chains from one specimen sequenced in a study of brain T cells in children with intractable seizures. Time point denoted: blood from clinic visit 5 months post-surgery; TSC patient then seizure free. Measured with immunoSEQ multiplex PCR; TCRdb has only the in-frame clones, and not every one. The sample carries hundreds of thousands of clones, about 93% recorded once. The source was peripheral blood, collected 4 to 6 months after surgery. The receptors derive from a boy under two years old with tuberous sclerosis and intractable seizures.

The chain has TRBV10-3 and TRBJ2-7; TRBD1 matches 9 bases. V gave up 4 bases and J gave up 9 bases; unmatched junction bases: 13. Germline V CDR1 and CDR2: ENHRY, SYGVKD. The CDR3 has 15 residues. The CDR3 reads CAISVPGTETGGQYF. CDR3 DNA: TGTGCCATCAGTGTCCCCGGGACAGAGACAGGGGGGCAGTACTTC.

V usage is TRBV9 and J usage is TRBJ2-3, with 7 bases identical to TRBD2. Unmatched junction bases numbered 5, after V lost 0 bases and J lost 1 base. CDR3 length: 16 residues. Germline CDR1 SGDLS, CDR2 YYNGEE. The CDR3 region is CASSVGGAGRTDTQYF. The CDR3 nucleotides read TGTGCCAGCAGCGTAGGAGGAGCGGGGCGCACAGATACGCAGTATTTT.

By sample fraction, this clone is medium-sized (0.01 to 0.1%). Additional DNA sequences in this sample encode the identical CDR3. The CDR3 spells CATSRGTGDNEQFF. The CDR3 bases are TGTGCCACCAGCAGAGGGACCGGGGACAATGAGCAGTTCTTC. The gene calls are TRBV15 and TRBJ2-1, with D possibly matching TRBD2 (5 bases). Trimming took 1 base from V and 5 from J, leaving 9 bases between them. This CDR3 region has 14 residues. Per germline, CDR1 LNHNV and CDR2 YYDKDF (reference sequence).

The rearrangement uses TRBV27 and TRBJ2-7; 7 bases agree with TRBD1. The CDR3 sequence is 16 residues long. Germline V lookup: CDR1 MNHEY, CDR2 SMNVEV (reference sequence). V lost 4 bases to trimming and J lost 4 bases; unmatched junction nucleotides: 13. CDR3 in DNA: TGTGCCAGCAGTTCGCTTCCCGGGACAGCTAGGTACGAGCAGTACTTC. Translating gives CASSSLPGTARYEQYF.

The CDR3: CATDREYNEQFF. The DNA of the CDR3 is TGCGCCACTGACAGAGAATACAATGAGCAGTTCTTC. The genes are TRBV10-1 and TRBJ2-1; D possibly corresponds to TRBD1 (5 bases). Germline V gives CDR1 WNHNN, CDR2 SYGVQD (reference sequence). V lost 10 bases and J lost 4, with 11 bases in between. The CDR3 is 12 residues long.

The chain employs TRBV10-3 and TRBJ1-1; 8 positions agree with TRBD1. The V segment lost 6 bases and the J segment 2 bases; nucleotides outside the gene matches: 11. Looked up from germline, CDR1 is ENHRY and CDR2 is SYGVKD. The CDR3 totals 16 residues. The CDR3 loop reads CAIREGGRGQNTEAFF. CDR3 DNA: TGTGCCATCAGGGAGGGGGGCAGGGGGCAAAACACTGAAGCTTTCTTT.

The V gene is TRBV4-1, the J gene TRBJ1-1, with a weak D call TRBD1 (5 bases). The germline V and J ends were trimmed by 0 bases and 9 bases, with 17 bases remaining between them. Germline V CDR1 and CDR2: MGHRA, YSYEKL. The CDR3 is 15 amino acids. For the CDR3, the DNA is TGCGCCAGCAGCCAAGAACACCGGGACGGAGAGAAAGCTTTCTTT. Translation: CASSQEHRDGEKAFF.

A remark on this clone: Other DNA sequences within the sample encode an identical CDR3. V and J are TRBV14 and TRBJ2-3; no clear D gene. The CDR3 extends over 13 amino acids. With 0 bases removed from V and 4 bases from J, the gap between germline ends came to 5 bases. CDR1 is SGHDN and CDR2 is FVKESK in the germline V gene. The CDR3 region is CASSQDPPDTQYF. The CDR3 nucleotides are TGTGCCAGCAGCCAAGACCCCCCAGATACGCAGTATTTT.

This clone has only one observation. The chain carries TRBV3-1 (or the pseudogene TRBV3-2) and TRBJ1-2; 8 nucleotides line up with TRBD1. The germline gives CDR1 LGHDT, CDR2 YNNKEL (reference sequence). The CDR3 covers 15 residues. The ends lost 7 bases at V and 3 bases at J; junction bases unmatched: 10. Here the CDR3 DNA reads TGTGCCAGCAACCAGGGCCGGGACAGGTACTATGGCTACACCTTC. Its translation: CASNQGRDRYYGYTF.

Comment on this clone: The same CDR3 is also encoded by other DNA sequences in this sample. The CDR3 DNA reads TGCGCCAGCAGCTTGGGCAGTTCGTCAGGAAACACCATATATTTT. Protein: CASSLGSSSGNTIYF. The rearrangement uses TRBV5-1 and TRBJ1-3, with D unclear. Germline CDR1 is SGHRS and CDR2 is YFSETQ. This CDR3 has 15 amino acids. Trimming took off 0 bases at V and 4 bases at J, with 11 bases between the two ends.

The chain joins TRBV30 to TRBJ1-5, with D possibly TRBD1 on 5 matching bases. V dropped 8 bases and J dropped 7 bases, with 18 bases sitting between them. CDR1 GTSNPN and CDR2 SVGIG come from the germline V gene (reference sequence). The CDR3 runs to 13 residues. In DNA form, the CDR3 reads TGTGCCAGCAGCCTGGGACTGGAGCAGCCCCAGCATTTT. Translating gives CASSLGLEQPQHF.

The rearrangement joins TRBV11-2 to TRBJ1-2, with D perhaps matching TRBD1 (6 bases). The germline V gene encodes CDR1 SGHAT and CDR2 FQNNGV. This CDR3 has 15 residues. Trimming pared 1 base from V and 5 bases from J, leaving 14 bases between. The CDR3 sequence is CASSLVGGPAYGYTF. The CDR3 DNA reads as TGTGCCAGCAGCTTAGTTGGGGGGCCCGCATATGGCTACACCTTC.

The V call is TRBV5-8, the J call TRBJ1-1; D gene unclear. Trimming shortened V by 0 bases and J by 5 bases, and 8 bases separated the two germline ends. The CDR3 has 13 residues. Germline lookup yields CDR1 SGHTS and CDR2 YDEGEE. The CDR3 is CASSLGVGTEAFF. The CDR3 bases are TGTGCCAGCAGCTTGGGGGTGGGGACTGAAGCTTTCTTT.

The CDR3 nucleotides are TGCGCCAGCAGCTCAGGGGTAGGCTATGGCTACACCTTC. It codes for CASSSGVGYGYTF. The J gene is TRBJ1-2, the V gene TRBV5-1; TRBD1 might be the D (6 bases). The CDR3 runs to 13 residues. Germline CDR1 is SGHRS and CDR2 is YFSETQ. Trimming shortened V by 3 bases and J by 4 bases, and 10 bases separated the two germline ends.

V gene TRBV29-1 combines with J gene TRBJ1-1; D call uncertain. Trimming took off 3 bases at V and 7 bases at J, with 6 bases between the two ends. The CDR3 is 10 amino acids. Germline lookup yields CDR1 SQVTM and CDR2 ANQGSEA. For the CDR3, the DNA is TGCAGCGTTGACTCGCTTGAAGCTTTCTTT. Translated, it gives CSVDSLEAFF. Full variable domain (rest looked up from reference TRBV29-1 and TRBJ1-1): SAVISQKPSRDICQRGTSLTIQCQVDSQVTMMFWYRQQPGQSLTLIATANQGSEATYESGFVIDKFPISRPNLTFSTLTVSNMSPEDSSIYLCSVDSLEAFFGQGTRLTVV.

This chain connects TRBV12-3 or TRBV12-4 to TRBJ1-5; D is ambiguous. V lost 4 bases and J lost 7, with 11 bases in between. The CDR3 has 13 residues. The CDR3 loop reads CASSWEGGQPQHF. The CDR3 DNA follows: TGTGCCAGCAGTTGGGAGGGAGGGCAGCCCCAGCATTTT.

The CDR3 spells CSVDGVRGAQETQYF. The CDR3 region has the DNA TGCAGCGTTGATGGTGTCAGGGGAGCCCAAGAGACCCAGTACTTC. V usage is TRBV29-1 and J usage is TRBJ2-5; possibly TRBD1 for D (6 bases). V lost 3 bases, J lost 1 base, and 15 bases lay in between. Germline V gives CDR1 SQVTM, CDR2 ANQGSEA. The CDR3 has 15 residues.

The rearrangement joins TRBV2 to TRBJ2-7, with 7 bases identical to TRBD2. Germline V CDR1 and CDR2: SNHLY, FYNNEI. J lost 6 bases, V lost 6 bases, and 5 bases had no gene match. This CDR3 is built from 12 residues. The CDR3 sequence is CASRGLTGEQYF. CDR3 nucleotide sequence: TGTGCCAGCAGGGGACTAACGGGCGAGCAGTACTTC.

This clone was recorded only once. The chain combines TRBV5-1 with TRBJ1-1, with D uncertain. Trimming cost V 2 bases and J 1 base, with 12 bases left between them. The CDR3 is 15 amino acids. The V gene's germline CDR1 is SGHRS and CDR2 YFSETQ. CDR3 amino acids: CASSFRVGQNTEAFF. The CDR3 bases are TGCGCCAGCAGCTTTCGGGTAGGGCAGAACACTGAAGCTTTCTTT.

The V and J genes are TRBV28 and TRBJ2-1; either TRBD1 or TRBD2 may fit D (5 bases each). The length of the CDR3 is 12 residues. Germline lookup yields CDR1 MDHEN and CDR2 SYDVKM. Trimming removed 2 bases at V and 13 bases at J, with 12 bases between. CDR3 residues: CASSLVGVDQFF. The CDR3 bases are TGTGCCAGCAGTTTAGTGGGGGTCGATCAGTTCTTC.

This sequence joins TRBV6-5 and TRBJ2-7; 7 bases match TRBD2. The junction had 2 bases not matched to a gene; V was cut back by 0 bases and J by 0 bases. This CDR3 has 15 residues. Germline loops: CDR1 MNHEY, CDR2 SVGAGI. The CDR3: CASSYSAGLSYEQYF. Here the CDR3 DNA reads TGTGCCAGCAGTTACTCAGCGGGACTCTCCTACGAGCAGTACTTC.

The V and J genes are TRBV30 and TRBJ2-2, with 8 nucleotides matching TRBD1. Losses at the gene ends were 5 bases for V and 1 base for J; bases not matched to a gene: 3. The germline V gene encodes CDR1 GTSNPN and CDR2 SVGIG (reference sequence). This CDR3 is built from 14 residues. The CDR3 here is CAWDGQGNTGELFF. The CDR3 DNA follows: TGTGCCTGGGACGGACAGGGGAACACCGGGGAGCTGTTTTTT.

The V gene is TRBV28, the J gene TRBJ1-2, with a weak D call TRBD1 (6 bases). V was trimmed by 6 bases and J by 3 bases, leaving 17 bases between them. The CDR3 covers 15 residues. Germline V gives CDR1 MDHEN, CDR2 SYDVKM. The CDR3 sequence: CASSPGGRNDYGYTF. The CDR3 region has the DNA TGTGCCAGCAGCCCCGGGGGCAGGAACGACTATGGCTACACCTTC.

V is TRBV7-8 and J is TRBJ2-2; 7 bases match TRBD2. The trim removed 1 base at V and 7 bases at J, leaving 12 bases unmatched. In germline, CDR1 is SGHVS, CDR2 FQNEAQ. CDR3 length: 17 residues. CDR3 DNA sequence: TGTGCCAGCAGCTTAGGTGGAACGGGAGGCCTGCTCGGGGAGCTGTTTTTT. It yields the protein CASSLGGTGGLLGELFF.

The chain couples TRBV7-2 to TRBJ2-5; 8 nucleotides align to TRBD2. V was clipped by 5 bases and J by 3 bases; unmatched bases: 5. The CDR3 is 14 amino acids. Germline CDR1 is SGHTA and CDR2 is FQGNSA. The CDR3 DNA reads TGTGCCAGCAGCCCTGGACTAGCCGAAGAGACCCAGTACTTC. Protein product: CASSPGLAEETQYF.

This rearrangement joins TRBV7-2 to TRBJ1-2; 11 bases agree with TRBD1. J lost 8 bases, V lost 5 bases, and 13 bases had no gene match. CDR3 size: 16 residues. Germline V gene data show CDR1 as SGHTA and CDR2 as FQGNSA. The DNA for the CDR3 is TGTGCCAGCAGCCTAAGCCCGGACAGGGGGCGCCTGGGCTACACCTTC. This translates into CASSLSPDRGRLGYTF.

The V and J genes are TRBV12-3 or TRBV12-4 and TRBJ1-2; the D gene is possibly TRBD1 (6 bases). This CDR3 comprises 13 residues. V lost 3 bases and J lost 6, with 11 bases in between. In nucleotides, the CDR3 is TGTGCCAGCAGTTTCGCAGGGGTACATGGCTACACCTTC. This encodes CASSFAGVHGYTF.